The next 21 T cell receptor beta chains were all read from a single sample in a study of T cell changes during pregnancy in multiple sclerosis. Assay: immunoSEQ multiplex PCR; the TCRdb copy retains only in-frame clones and omits some. The sample carries about 36,000 clones, around 91% recorded once. The starting material was CD8+ T cells from peripheral blood mononuclear cells, obtained in the third trimester of pregnancy. The receptors here all came from a female donor with multiple sclerosis, enrolled in a pregnancy study.

J is TRBJ1-1 and V is TRBV19; D call uncertain. The germline V and J ends were trimmed by 3 bases and 5 bases, with 10 bases remaining between them. The CDR3 is 13 amino acids. Germline loops: CDR1 LNHDA, CDR2 SQIVND (reference sequence). DNA for the CDR3: TGTGCCAGTAGTATGGCGGGTGGGACTGAAGCTTTCTTT. Protein product: CASSMAGGTEAFF.

The rearrangement joins TRBV6-5 to TRBJ2-7; weak D call: TRBD2 (5 bases). Trimming shortened V by 6 bases and J by 3 bases, and 18 bases separated the two germline ends. The CDR3 sequence is 15 residues long. The germline V gene has CDR1 MNHEY and CDR2 SVGAGI. CDR3 in amino acids: CASSPGGYPDYEQYF. The CDR3 DNA is TGTGCCAGCAGCCCTGGAGGATACCCGGACTACGAGCAGTACTTC.

The chain has TRBV27 and TRBJ2-7; D unresolved. CDR3 length: 13 amino acids. Germline CDR1 MNHEY, CDR2 SMNVEV (reference sequence). The germline V and J ends were trimmed by 4 bases and 5 bases, with 12 bases remaining between them. The chain's CDR3 is CASSYQNPDEQYF. The CDR3 bases are TGTGCCAGCAGTTACCAGAATCCCGACGAGCAGTACTTC.

The chain recombines TRBV11-1 with TRBJ2-1; 9 bases map to TRBD1. From germline, CDR1 is SGHAT and CDR2 FQDESV (reference sequence). Trimming cost V 1 base and J 5 bases; bases outside gene matches: 3. The CDR3 covers 15 residues. CDR3 nucleotides: TGTGCCAGCAGCTTAGGGACAGGGGACCACAATGAGCAGTTCTTC. Translated: CASSLGTGDHNEQFF.

The V call is TRBV5-1, the J call TRBJ2-4; 7 positions match TRBD1. The ends lost 4 bases at V and 0 bases at J; junction bases unmatched: 13. Looked up from germline, CDR1 is SGHRS and CDR2 is YFSETQ. This CDR3 region has 18 residues. For the CDR3, the DNA is TGCGCCAGCAGCCTGGATCCGACAGGGCTTCTAGCCAAAAACATTCAGTACTTC. It codes for CASSLDPTGLLAKNIQYF.

The chain combines TRBV6-1 with TRBJ1-5, with TRBD1 identical over 7 bases. With V trimmed by 5 bases and J by 4 bases, 5 bases remained unmatched. The CDR3 runs to 14 residues. Looked up from germline, CDR1 is MNHNS and CDR2 is SASEGT. CDR3 region: CASSLGTENQPQHF. Written as DNA, the CDR3 is TGTGCCAGCAGTCTAGGGACAGAGAATCAGCCCCAGCATTTT.

With regard to this clone: Other nucleotide sequences from this sample produce the same CDR3. V and J are TRBV6-5 and TRBJ2-1; the match to TRBD2 covers 9 bases. The V gene's germline CDR1 is MNHEY and CDR2 SVGAGI. The J segment lost 5 bases and the V segment lost 0 bases, leaving 2 bases of the junction unmatched. This CDR3 region has 15 residues. CDR3 region: CASSYSTSGHNEQFF. DNA of the CDR3: TGTGCCAGCAGTTACTCGACTAGCGGCCACAATGAGCAGTTCTTC.

The rearrangement joins TRBV4-3 to TRBJ1-2; the match to TRBD1 covers 8 bases. In germline, CDR1 is LGHNA, CDR2 YSLEER. J gave up 4 bases and V 6 bases, and 19 bases lay outside the gene matches. This CDR3 contains 18 residues. The CDR3 region has the DNA TGCGCCAGCAGGGACGGACAGGGAGGAACTACCCGCCCCTATGGCTACACCTTC. As protein: CASRDGQGGTTRPYGYTF.

J is TRBJ2-1 and V is TRBV7-8; 9 bases match TRBD2. The ends lost 1 base at V and 9 bases at J; junction bases unmatched: 4. Germline V CDR1 and CDR2: SGHVS, FQNEAQ. The CDR3 totals 14 residues. The CDR3 here is CASSLGLAGSEQFF. The CDR3 DNA follows: TGTGCCAGCAGCTTAGGCCTAGCGGGAAGTGAGCAGTTCTTC.

V usage is TRBV5-5 and J usage is TRBJ1-1; the D gene is possibly TRBD1 (5 bases). The CDR3 is 13 residues long. CDR1 and CDR2 (germline): SGHKS, YYEKEE (reference sequence). Trimming took 5 bases from V and 13 from J, leaving 21 bases between them. The CDR3 sequence: CASRHESAGEGFF. The CDR3 DNA sequence: TGTGCCAGCAGACACGAAAGCGCGGGGGAGGGTTTCTTT. Full variable domain (outside the CDR3, taken from reference TRBV5-5 and TRBJ1-1): DAGVTQSPTHLIKTRGQQVTLRCSPISGHKSVSWYQQVLGQGPQFIFQYYEKEERGRGNFPDRFSARQFPNYSSELNVNALLLGDSALYLCASRHESAGEGFFGQGTRLTVV.

This chain joins TRBV30 and TRBJ2-3; 13 nucleotides align to TRBD2. Germline-derived CDR1 and CDR2 are GTSNPN and SVGIG (reference sequence). The CDR3 extends over 14 amino acids. V lost 5 bases, J lost 5 bases, and 4 bases stayed unmatched. The CDR3 sequence: CAWGTSGMIDTQYF. The CDR3 bases are TGTGCCTGGGGGACTAGCGGGATGATAGATACGCAGTATTTT.

In its sample, this clone was seen many times. This chain joins TRBV7-9 and TRBJ1-2, with a weak D call TRBD1 (5 bases). This CDR3 region has 11 residues. Germline CDR1 and CDR2: SEHNR and FQNEAQ (reference sequence). Deletions cut 4 bases from V and 8 bases from J, with 8 bases between. CDR3 protein: CASSSQGGYTF. As DNA, the CDR3 is TGTGCCAGCAGCTCCCAGGGCGGCTACACCTTC.

The chain is built from TRBV2 and TRBJ2-5; TRBD2 matches 13 bases. This CDR3 comprises 17 residues. J gave up 5 bases and V 7 bases, and 13 bases lay outside the gene matches. Germline lookup yields CDR1 SNHLY and CDR2 FYNNEI. The CDR3 reads CASTDWTSGSLGETQYF. In DNA form, the CDR3 reads TGTGCCAGCACTGATTGGACTAGCGGGAGTTTGGGCGAGACCCAGTACTTC. The variable domain in full, completed from reference TRBV2 and TRBJ2-5, reads EPEVTQTPSHQVTQMGQEVILRCVPISNHLYFYWYRQILGQKVEFLVSFYNNEISEKSEIFDDQFSVERPDGSNFTLKIRSTKLEDSAMYFCASTDWTSGSLGETQYFGPGTRLLVL.

The chain combines TRBV5-4 with TRBJ2-3; tentative D call: TRBD2 (5 bases). V was clipped by 3 bases and J by 4 bases, with 12 bases between them. Germline-derived CDR1 and CDR2 are SGHNT and YYREEE (reference sequence). This CDR3 spans 14 amino acids. The CDR3 DNA sequence: TGTGCCAGCAGCTCGCGACTGAGGGCAGATACGCAGTATTTT. Its translation is CASSSRLRADTQYF.

V gene TRBV19 combines with J gene TRBJ1-5; the match to TRBD1 covers 8 bases. The junction had 4 bases not matched to a gene; V was cut back by 1 base and J by 5 bases. Germline CDR1 LNHDA, CDR2 SQIVND (reference sequence). The CDR3 extends over 15 amino acids. CDR3 coding DNA: TGTGCCAGTAGTATAGCAGGGGGCGAAGATCAGCCCCAGCATTTT. It yields the protein CASSIAGGEDQPQHF.

The genes are TRBV6-1 and TRBJ2-1, with a possible D match to TRBD1 (5 bases). The CDR3 has 16 residues. Germline V gene lookup returns CDR1 MNHNS and CDR2 SASEGT. The V end lost 1 base, the J end lost 1 base, and 11 bases lay between the germline ends. The CDR3 DNA reads TGTGCCAGCAGTGAAGAAATTGCAGGGTCCTACAATGAGCAGTTCTTC. Translated: CASSEEIAGSYNEQFF.

The chain is built from TRBV9 and TRBJ1-1; D is unclear. There are 13 residues in the CDR3. Between the trimmed V and J ends, which lost 4 bases and 6 bases, there was a span of 13 bases. Germline values: CDR1 SGDLS, CDR2 YYNGEE. CDR3 coding DNA: TGTGCCAGCAGCCCCACCCGCCCGGCTGAAGCTTTCTTT. It codes for CASSPTRPAEAFF.

The rearrangement joins TRBV4-1 to TRBJ2-2; no firm D call. Germline V CDR1 and CDR2: MGHRA, YSYEKL. V was cut by 4 bases and J by 5 bases, with 5 bases left in between. The CDR3 is 12 residues long. CDR3: CASSLSTGELFF. DNA of the CDR3: TGCGCCAGCAGCCTCTCTACCGGGGAGCTGTTTTTT.

The chain recombines TRBV7-9 with TRBJ2-7; no clear D gene. V shed 3 bases and J shed 4 bases, with 4 bases lying between them. The germline V gene encodes CDR1 SEHNR and CDR2 FQNEAQ (reference sequence). The CDR3 totals 11 residues. The CDR3 DNA is TGTGCCAGCAGCTTGTCGTACGAGCAGTACTTC. Its translation: CASSLSYEQYF.

The chain links TRBV2 to TRBJ2-7; TRBD1 matches at 9 bases. With V trimmed by 8 bases and J by 0 bases, 8 bases remained unmatched. Per germline, CDR1 SNHLY and CDR2 FYNNEI. This CDR3 comprises 15 residues. The CDR3 reads CASDERDRASYEQYF. CDR3 sequence (DNA): TGTGCCAGCGACGAGAGGGACAGGGCCTCCTACGAGCAGTACTTC.

This chain connects TRBV7-6 to TRBJ2-2, with TRBD2 identical over 8 bases. CDR1 is SGHVS and CDR2 is FNYEAQ in the germline V gene. Unmatched junction bases numbered 4, after V lost 1 base and J lost 6 bases. The CDR3 has 15 amino acids. The CDR3 spells CASSLDGAGAGELFF. DNA for the CDR3: TGTGCCAGCAGCTTAGATGGAGCGGGAGCCGGGGAGCTGTTTTTT.